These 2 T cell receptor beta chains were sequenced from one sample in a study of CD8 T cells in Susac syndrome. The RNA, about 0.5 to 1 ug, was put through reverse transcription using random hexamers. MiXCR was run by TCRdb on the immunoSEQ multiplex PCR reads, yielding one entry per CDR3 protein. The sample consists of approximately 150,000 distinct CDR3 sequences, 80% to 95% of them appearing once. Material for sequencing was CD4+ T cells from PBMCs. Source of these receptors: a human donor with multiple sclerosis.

CDR3 amino acids: CASSWGSTLADYGYTF. The CDR3 DNA sequence: TGTGCCAGCAGTTGGGGGTCGACTCTCGCGGACTATGGCTACACCTTC. The chain recombines TRBV12-3 or TRBV12-4 with TRBJ1-2, with D maybe TRBD1 (5 bases). The CDR3 extends over 16 amino acids. V shed 4 bases and J shed 3 bases, with 18 bases lying between them.

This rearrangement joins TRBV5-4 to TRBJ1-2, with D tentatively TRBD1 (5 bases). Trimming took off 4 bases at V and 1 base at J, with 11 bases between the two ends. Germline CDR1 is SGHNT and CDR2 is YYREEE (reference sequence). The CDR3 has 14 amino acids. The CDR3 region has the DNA TGTGCCAGCAGCCCGGACACTGTTAACTATGGCTACACCTTC. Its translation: CASSPDTVNYGYTF.